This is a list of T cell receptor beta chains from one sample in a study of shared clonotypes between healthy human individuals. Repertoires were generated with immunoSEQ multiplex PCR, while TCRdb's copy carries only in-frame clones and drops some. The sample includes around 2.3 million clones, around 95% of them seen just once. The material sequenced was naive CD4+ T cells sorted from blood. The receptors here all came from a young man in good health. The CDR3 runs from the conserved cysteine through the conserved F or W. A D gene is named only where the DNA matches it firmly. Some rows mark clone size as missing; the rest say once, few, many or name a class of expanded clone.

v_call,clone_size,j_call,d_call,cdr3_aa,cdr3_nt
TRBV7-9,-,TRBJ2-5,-,CASSLVSGAETQYF,TGTGCCAGCAGCTTAGTTTCAGGGGCAGAGACCCAGTACTTC
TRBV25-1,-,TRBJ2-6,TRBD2,CASSDGLAGVTGANVLTF,TGTGCCAGCAGTGACGGACTAGCGGGAGTAACTGGGGCCAACGTCCTGACTTTC
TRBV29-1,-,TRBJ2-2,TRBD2,CSGVAGGSTGELFF,TGCAGCGGGGTAGCGGGAGGGTCCACCGGGGAGCTGTTTTTT
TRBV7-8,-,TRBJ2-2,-,CASSAKWVNSNQNTGELFF,TGTGCCAGCAGCGCCAAGTGGGTTAACTCCAACCAGAACACCGGGGAGCTGTTTTTT
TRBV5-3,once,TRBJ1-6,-,CARSYSGKSSYNSPLHF,TGTGCCAGAAGCTATTCGGGGAAGAGCTCCTATAATTCACCCCTCCACTTT
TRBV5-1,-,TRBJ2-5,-,CASSLAGGAPETQYF,TGCGCCAGCAGCTTGGCCGGTGGGGCGCCGGAGACCCAGTACTTC
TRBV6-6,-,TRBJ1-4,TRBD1,CASSYAQGAANEKLFF,TGTGCCAGCAGTTACGCACAGGGGGCAGCTAATGAAAAACTGTTTTTT
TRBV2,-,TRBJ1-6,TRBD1,CASSPSQGARNSPLHF,TGTGCCAGCAGTCCTTCGCAGGGGGCAAGGAATTCACCCCTCCACTTT
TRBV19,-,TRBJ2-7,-,CASSRGRDYEQYF,TGTGCCAGTAGTCGGGGTCGAGACTACGAGCAGTACTTC
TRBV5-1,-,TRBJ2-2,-,CASSLPGPNTGELFF,TGCGCCAGCAGCTTGCCCGGACCGAACACCGGGGAGCTGTTTTTT
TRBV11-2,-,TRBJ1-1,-,CASSSRSLGSRAFF,TGTGCCAGCAGCTCTAGGTCTCTGGGGTCGAGGGCTTTCTTT
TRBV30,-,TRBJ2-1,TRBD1,CAWSVRQGAGNEQFF,TGTGCCTGGAGTGTAAGGCAGGGGGCGGGAAATGAGCAGTTCTTC
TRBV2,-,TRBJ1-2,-,CASSVVGFYGYTF,TGTGCCAGCAGTGTTGTGGGGTTCTATGGCTACACCTTC
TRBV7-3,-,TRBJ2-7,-,CASSLPRVYYEQYF,TGTGCCAGCAGCTTACCCAGGGTCTACTACGAGCAGTACTTC
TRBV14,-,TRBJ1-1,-,CASSQDVKGLNTEAFF,TGTGCCAGCAGCCAAGATGTGAAGGGGCTGAACACTGAAGCTTTCTTT
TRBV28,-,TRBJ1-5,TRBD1,CASSLGGGWQPQHF,TGTGCCAGCAGTTTAGGAGGGGGCTGGCAGCCCCAGCATTTT
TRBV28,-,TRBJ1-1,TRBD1,CASSFSGQINTEAFF,TGTGCCAGCAGTTTCTCGGGACAGATCAACACTGAAGCTTTCTTT
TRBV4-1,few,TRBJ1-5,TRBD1,CASSQDPGGVQPQHF,TGCGCCAGCAGCCAAGATCCAGGGGGCGTTCAGCCCCAGCATTTT
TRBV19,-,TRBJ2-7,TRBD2,CASSMRLAGAYEQYF,TGTGCCAGTAGTATGCGGCTAGCGGGCGCCTACGAGCAGTACTTC
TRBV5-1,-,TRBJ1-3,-,CASSLGGPGNTIYF,TGCGCCAGCAGCTTGGGCGGACCTGGAAACACCATATATTTT
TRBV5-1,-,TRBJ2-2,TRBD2,CASSWTGTTSGELFF,TGCGCCAGCAGCTGGACCGGGACTACGTCCGGGGAGCTGTTTTTT
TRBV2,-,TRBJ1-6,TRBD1,CASTRDSVYNSPLHF,TGTGCCAGCACCCGGGACAGTGTCTATAATTCACCCCTCCACTTT
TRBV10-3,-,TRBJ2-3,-,CAISESQDTDTQYF,TGTGCCATCAGTGAGTCACAGGACACAGATACGCAGTATTTT
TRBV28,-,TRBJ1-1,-,CASSPPSVMNTEAFF,TGTGCCAGCAGTCCCCCAAGTGTCATGAACACTGAAGCTTTCTTT
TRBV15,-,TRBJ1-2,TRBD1,CATSRPGQPNYGYTF,TGTGCCACCAGCAGGCCGGGACAGCCAAACTATGGCTACACCTTC
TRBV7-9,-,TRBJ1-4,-,CASSLAGAGEKLFF,TGTGCCAGCAGCTTAGCAGGGGCTGGTGAAAAACTGTTTTTT
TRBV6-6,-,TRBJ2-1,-,CASSYGVAYNEQFF,TGTGCCAGCAGTTACGGGGTAGCCTACAATGAGCAGTTCTTC
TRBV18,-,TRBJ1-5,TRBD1,CASSLTGGGQPQHF,TGTGCCAGCTCTCTGACAGGGGGCGGTCAGCCCCAGCATTTT
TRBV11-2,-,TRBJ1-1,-,CASSFVRDTEAFF,TGTGCCAGCAGCTTCGTCCGGGACACTGAAGCTTTCTTT
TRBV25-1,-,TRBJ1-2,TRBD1,CASSEGTGGYGYTF,TGTGCCAGCAGTGAAGGGACAGGGGGCTATGGCTACACCTTC
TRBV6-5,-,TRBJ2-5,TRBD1,CASRPPGTAQETQYF,TGTGCCAGCAGACCCCCCGGGACAGCGCAAGAGACCCAGTACTTC
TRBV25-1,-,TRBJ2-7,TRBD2,CASSEPLAGDYEQYF,TGTGCCAGCAGTGAACCCCTAGCGGGAGACTACGAGCAGTACTTC
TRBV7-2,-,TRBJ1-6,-,CASSLLLNNSPLHF,TGTGCCAGCAGCTTACTACTAAATAATTCACCCCTCCACTTT
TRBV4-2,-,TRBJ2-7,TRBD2,CASSLTRLADYEQYF,TGTGCCAGCAGCCTAACCCGACTAGCGGACTACGAGCAGTACTTC
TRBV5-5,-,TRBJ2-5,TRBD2,CASSRGLAGGSVETQYF,TGTGCCAGCAGCCGGGGACTAGCGGGGGGATCAGTAGAGACCCAGTACTTC
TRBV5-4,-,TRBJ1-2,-,CASSTQDRRGYTF,TGTGCCAGCAGCACCCAAGACAGAAGGGGCTACACCTTC
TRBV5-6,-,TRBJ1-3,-,CASSSLPGDTIYF,TGTGCCAGCAGCTCCTTGCCGGGGGACACCATATATTTT
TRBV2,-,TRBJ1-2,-,CASSGNLNYGYTF,TGTGCCAGCAGTGGGAACTTAAACTATGGCTACACCTTC
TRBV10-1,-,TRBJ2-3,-,CASSPGTQKVADTQYF,TGCGCCAGCAGTCCCGGGACTCAGAAAGTGGCAGATACGCAGTATTTT
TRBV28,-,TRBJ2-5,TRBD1,CASSFLTGVRETQYF,TGTGCCAGCAGTTTCCTGACAGGGGTTCGGGAGACCCAGTACTTC
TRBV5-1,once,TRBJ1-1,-,CASSFEAQPRSEAFF,TGCGCCAGCAGCTTCGAAGCTCAACCCCGTTCCGAAGCTTTCTTT
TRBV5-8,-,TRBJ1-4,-,CASSRAEKLFF,TGTGCCAGCAGCCGAGCGGAAAAACTGTTTTTT
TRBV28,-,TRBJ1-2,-,CASSSGQSRFFTF,TGTGCCAGCAGTAGCGGACAGAGTCGATTCTTCACCTTC
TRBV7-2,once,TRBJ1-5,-,CASSRWGGQGQPQHF,TGTGCCAGCAGCCGATGGGGAGGGCAAGGTCAGCCCCAGCATTTT
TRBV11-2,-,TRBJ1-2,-,CASSLLPSGSGYTF,TGTGCCAGCAGCTTACTCCCGTCGGGCTCTGGCTACACCTTC
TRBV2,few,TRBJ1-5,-,CASSSQGGRNQPQHF,TGTGCCAGCAGTTCCCAGGGAGGGCGCAATCAGCCCCAGCATTTT
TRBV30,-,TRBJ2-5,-,CACGLAPETQYF,TGTGCCTGCGGACTCGCGCCAGAGACCCAGTACTTC
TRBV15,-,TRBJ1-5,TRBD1,CATSREGTANQPQHF,TGTGCCACCAGCAGAGAAGGGACAGCAAATCAGCCCCAGCATTTT
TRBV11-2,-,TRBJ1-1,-,CASSWEGNLNTEAFF,TGTGCCAGCAGCTGGGAGGGCAACCTGAACACTGAAGCTTTCTTT
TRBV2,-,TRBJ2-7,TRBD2,CASTGLAGHEQYF,TGTGCCAGCACCGGACTAGCGGGCCACGAGCAGTACTTC
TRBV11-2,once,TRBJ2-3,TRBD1,CASSSDRDSDTQYF,TGTGCCAGCAGCTCTGACAGGGATTCAGATACGCAGTATTTT
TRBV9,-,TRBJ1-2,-,CASSGQVSANYGYTF,TGTGCCAGCAGCGGACAGGTGTCCGCTAACTATGGCTACACCTTC
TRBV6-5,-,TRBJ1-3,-,CACGVAGNTIYF,TGTGCCTGCGGGGTGGCGGGAAACACCATATATTTT
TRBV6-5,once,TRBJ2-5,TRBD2,CASSYSLAEYQETQYF,TGTGCCAGCAGTTACTCCCTAGCGGAATACCAAGAGACCCAGTACTTC
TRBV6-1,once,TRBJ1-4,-,CASSPNRAKNEKLFF,TGTGCCAGCAGTCCGAACAGGGCCAAGAATGAAAAACTGTTTTTT